The 8 T cell receptor beta chains presented below share a single source sample, sequenced in a study of memory CD4+ T cells and cytomegalovirus serostatus. This table comes from immunoSEQ multiplex PCR, and its TCRdb copy is limited to in-frame clones, with some not included. The sample consists of approximately 46,000 clones, 75% to 85% of them appearing once. Single viable CD3+CD4+CD8-CD45RO+ cells were sorted as the memory CD4+ T cells. Specimen: memory CD4+ T cells from blood. The receptors derive from an adult in good health and CMV-seronegative.

The sample holds one count of this clone. The chain joins TRBV28 to TRBJ2-7; 8 nucleotides line up with TRBD2. The germline V gene has CDR1 MDHEN and CDR2 SYDVKM. V shed 2 bases and J 0 bases; nucleotides not matched to a gene: 9. The CDR3 length is 17 residues. The CDR3 DNA is TGTGCCAGCAGTTTAGGGTCAGTCAGCGGGAGCTCCTACGAGCAGTACTTC. Its protein product is CASSLGSVSGSSYEQYF.

The V call is TRBV30, the J call TRBJ2-1, with D uncertain. Germline-derived CDR1 and CDR2 are GTSNPN and SVGIG (reference sequence). Trimming removed 0 bases from V and 14 bases from J, with 14 bases in between. The CDR3 consists of 12 residues. This CDR3 is CAWSVSVGSKFF. The CDR3 DNA is TGTGCCTGGAGTGTCTCGGTGGGTAGTAAGTTCTTC.

The table lists this clone with a few counts. The chain recombines TRBV19 with TRBJ2-1, with D unresolved. The ends were cut back, 5 bases at V and 9 bases at J, with 14 bases in the middle. Germline lookup yields CDR1 LNHDA and CDR2 SQIVND (reference sequence). This CDR3 has 13 amino acids. The CDR3 sequence is CASSSQMATEQFF. The DNA for the CDR3 is TGTGCCAGTAGTTCTCAGATGGCGACTGAGCAGTTCTTC.

V and J are TRBV7-9 and TRBJ2-5; tentative D call: TRBD1 (6 bases). The end of the DNA is better explained by TRBJ2-7, so the J call may be wrong. This CDR3 has 14 amino acids. CDR1 SEHNR and CDR2 FQNEAQ come from the germline V gene (reference sequence). The CDR3 nucleotides are TGTGCCAGCAGCTTAGCGACAGGTTCCTACGAGCAGTACTTC. Protein product: CASSLATGSYEQYF.

The chain carries TRBV5-5 and TRBJ2-5; the D is unclear. CDR3 length: 13 amino acids. V gave up 1 base and J gave up 2 bases, with 6 bases separating them. Looked up from germline, CDR1 is SGHKS and CDR2 is YYEKEE (reference sequence). DNA of the CDR3: TGTGCCAGCAGCTTGCTAAGACAAGAGACCCAGTACTTC. This encodes CASSLLRQETQYF.

The rearrangement uses TRBV5-4 and TRBJ2-5, with 9 bases aligning to TRBD2. CDR3 length: 18 residues. Per the germline V gene, CDR1 is SGHNT and CDR2 is YYREEE (reference sequence). V lost 0 bases and J lost 4; bases outside the gene matches: 13. The CDR3 DNA follows: TGTGCCAGCAGCTTGGCCTTAGGCGGGGGGGGCGCAGGAGAGACCCAGTACTTC. Amino acids: CASSLALGGGGAGETQYF.

V usage is TRBV5-6 and J usage is TRBJ2-1; weak D call: TRBD1 (6 bases). Looked up from germline, CDR1 is SGHDT and CDR2 is YYEEEE. Trimming took off 8 bases at V and 4 bases at J, with 16 bases between the two ends. CDR3 length: 14 residues. CDR3 protein: CASHQGLGYNEQFF. In DNA, the CDR3 is TGTGCCAGTCACCAGGGGCTGGGTTACAATGAGCAGTTCTTC.

The genes are TRBV6-5 and TRBJ2-1; D not certain. CDR1 MNHEY and CDR2 SVGAGI come from the germline V gene. This CDR3 has 15 amino acids. The ends were cut back, 5 bases at V and 1 base at J, with 12 bases in the middle. The CDR3 is CASSRTPNSYNEQFF. As DNA, the CDR3 is TGTGCCAGCAGTCGGACCCCCAATTCCTACAATGAGCAGTTCTTC.